This entry is about one T cell receptor beta chain. TCRdb passed the 5' RACE reads through MiXCR, listing each CDR3 protein once. The data contain some 120,000 distinct CDR3 sequences, approximately 6.3% of them seen just once; the ten biggest clones take up around 2%. This entry belongs to a study of T-cell memory formation after mild COVID-19. Germline V gene lookup returns CDR1 SGHTA and CDR2 FQGNSA. With 5 bases removed from V and 7 bases from J, the gap between germline ends came to 12 bases. The CDR3 sequence is 13 residues long. The specimen sequenced was PBMCs or a T cell subset sorted from them (not recorded which). The genes are TRBV7-2 and TRBJ2-1; D is unresolved. The source is an adult woman who had mild COVID-19 (a few samples of this study predate the infection). Cell type and time point are not known. CDR3 amino acids: CASSVRRINEQFF. CDR3 bases: TGTGCCAGCAGCGTTAGACGGATAAATGAGCAGTTCTTC.